The TCR beta chain described here comes from a study of cytomegalovirus exposure and HLA in healthy donors. General study points: Researchers reported that a few CMV-associated chains were confirmed in vitro as CMV antigen-specific.

PCR used 60 Vbeta primers and 13 Jbeta primers. Libraries were prepared by immunoSEQ multiplex PCR; TCRdb keeps only in-frame clonotypes and omits some of them. The table shows around 94,000 clones, with roughly four fifths occurring only once. V gave up 4 bases and J gave up 6 bases; unmatched junction bases: 9. CDR1 is SGDLS and CDR2 is YYNGEE in the germline V gene. This CDR3 has 16 amino acids. In this sample, this clone turned up a few times. As yet, its antigen is unknown. The chain couples TRBV9 to TRBJ2-1; 11 bases match TRBD1. Specimen: PBMCs. The clonotype comes from a male donor in good health and CMV-seropositive. The CDR3, as DNA: TGTGCCAGCAGCCCTCTGGGGACAGGGGGTGGCAATGAGCAGTTCTTC. As protein: CASSPLGTGGGNEQFF. The full variable domain, with the rest looked up from reference TRBV9 and TRBJ2-1, is DSGVTQTPKHLITATGQRVTLRCSPRSGDLSVYWYQQSLDQGLQFLIQYYNGEERAKGNILERFSAQQFPDLHSELNLSSLELGDSALYFCASSPLGTGGGNEQFFGPGTRLTVL.